The 21 T cell receptor beta chains reported below all come from one sample, sequenced in a study of T-cell memory formation after mild COVID-19. TCRdb fed the 5' RACE reads into MiXCR, producing one record per CDR3 protein. The repertoire holds almost 350,000 distinct CDR3 sequences, with around a fifth as singletons. Sequenced: PBMCs or a T cell subset sorted from them (not recorded which). The receptor source for this set is a man aged 18 to 29 who had mild COVID-19 (a few samples of this study predate the infection). Cell type and time point are not known.

This clonotype was picked up a small number of times. The CDR3 DNA reads TGTGCCAGCAGACAACAAGCAGGCTATGGCTACACCTTC. Its protein is CASRQQAGYGYTF. The gene calls are TRBV12-3 or TRBV12-4 and TRBJ1-2; D not resolved. The CDR3 sequence is 13 residues long. Trimming shortened V by 6 bases and J by 4 bases, and 12 bases separated the two germline ends.

This sequence joins TRBV7-2 and TRBJ1-1, with no clear D. There are 15 residues in the CDR3. Trimming stripped 2 bases from V and 6 bases from J, with 16 bases between. Germline V gene data show CDR1 as SGHTA and CDR2 as FQGNSA. The CDR3 loop reads CASSLNVAGVAEAFF. The DNA for the CDR3 is TGTGCCAGCAGCTTAAACGTGGCCGGGGTAGCTGAAGCTTTCTTT.

This clonotype was recorded a few times. The chain joins TRBV5-4 to TRBJ2-5; 8 bases match TRBD1. V lost 3 bases, J lost 4 bases, and 5 bases stayed unmatched. Germline CDR1 SGHNT, CDR2 YYREEE (reference sequence). The CDR3 runs to 14 residues. CDR3 in amino acids: CASSSQGEGETQYF. In DNA, the CDR3 is TGTGCCAGCAGCTCACAGGGGGAAGGAGAGACCCAGTACTTC.

The J gene is TRBJ2-1, the V gene TRBV20-1, with TRBD1 matching over 11 bases. The CDR3 runs 13 residues. Germline V lookup: CDR1 DFQATT, CDR2 SNEGSKA (reference sequence). The DNA of the CDR3 is TGCAGCTGTCCGAGGACAGGGGGCGATGAGCAGTTCTTC. Its protein product is CSCPRTGGDEQFF.

This clonotype was picked up a small number of times. The V gene is TRBV7-9, the J gene TRBJ2-7; D perhaps matches TRBD1 (6 bases). V lost 5 bases and J 0 bases, leaving 14 bases between the germline ends. Looked up from germline, CDR1 is SEHNR and CDR2 is FQNEAQ (reference sequence). The CDR3 consists of 15 residues. The chain's CDR3 is CASSDPGQNSYEQYF. CDR3 in DNA: TGTGCCAGCAGCGACCCAGGACAGAACTCCTACGAGCAGTACTTC.

The genes are TRBV12-3 or TRBV12-4 and TRBJ1-1, with a tentative D call TRBD1 (6 bases). The V end was cut by 6 bases, the J end by 7 bases, with 21 bases between. The CDR3 covers 15 residues. Here the CDR3 DNA reads TGTGCCAGCAGCCCCCCGGCGACTGGGGGCAGTGAAGCTTTCTTT. As protein: CASSPPATGGSEAFF.

This clonotype was picked up many times. A read error may account for a junction end that differs from germline. The chain combines TRBV7-2 with TRBJ1-5, with 7 bases that match TRBD1. CDR1 and CDR2 from the germline V gene are SGHTA and FQGNSA. The length of the CDR3 is 13 residues. CDR3 in amino acids: CASGLTGSQPQHF. Here the CDR3 DNA reads TGTGCCAGCGGCTTGACAGGGAGTCAGCCCCAGCATTTT.

This clonotype was detected only a few times. This chain connects TRBV20-1 to TRBJ1-5; unclear D gene. Germline CDR1 DFQATT, CDR2 SNEGSKA (reference sequence). Trimming removed 2 bases at V and 2 bases at J, with 7 bases between. The CDR3 is 13 amino acids. CDR3 in amino acids: CSARPPGNQPQHF. The CDR3, as DNA: TGCAGTGCTAGACCGCCGGGCAATCAGCCCCAGCATTTT.

This chain links TRBV5-1 with TRBJ2-3; 7 nucleotides align to TRBD1. CDR3 length: 15 amino acids. The V gene end was trimmed by 3 bases and the J gene end by 6 bases; junction bases not matched to a gene: 10. Per the germline V gene, CDR1 is SGHRS and CDR2 is YFSETQ. CDR3 coding DNA: TGCGCCAGCAGCTCATTGGCACAGGGGTGGGATACGCAGTATTTT. It yields the protein CASSSLAQGWDTQYF. Full variable domain (remainder filled in from reference TRBV5-1 and TRBJ2-3): KAGVTQTPRYLIKTRGQQVTLSCSPISGHRSVSWYQQTPGQGLQFLFEYFSETQRNKGNFPGRFSGRQFSNSRSEMNVSTLELGDSALYLCASSSLAQGWDTQYFGPGTRLTVL.

This rearrangement joins TRBV6-5 to TRBJ1-5; D gene ambiguous. From germline, CDR1 is MNHEY and CDR2 SVGAGI. The CDR3 is 13 residues long. The V end lost 0 bases, the J end lost 9 bases, and 9 bases lay between the germline ends. The CDR3 nucleotides read TGTGCCAGCAGTTACTCCTTCCGCGGGCCCCAGCATTTT. It encodes CASSYSFRGPQHF.

This clonotype was counted between two and nine times. The chain is built from TRBV2 and TRBJ1-2; 7 bases fit TRBD1. This CDR3 is 11 amino acids long. Germline V gene sequence: CDR1 SNHLY, CDR2 FYNNEI. The junction had 0 bases not matched to a gene; V was cut back by 5 bases and J by 6 bases. DNA of the CDR3: TGTGCCAGCAGTACAGGGGATGGCTACACCTTC. It specifies CASSTGDGYTF. The variable domain in full, completed from reference TRBV2 and TRBJ1-2, reads EPEVTQTPSHQVTQMGQEVILRCVPISNHLYFYWYRQILGQKVEFLVSFYNNEISEKSEIFDDQFSVERPDGSNFTLKIRSTKLEDSAMYFCASSTGDGYTFGSGTRLTVV.

The rearrangement uses TRBV9 and TRBJ2-3; 9 nucleotides match TRBD2. Germline-derived CDR1 and CDR2 are SGDLS and YYNGEE. This CDR3 has 19 residues. Unmatched junction bases numbered 17, after V lost 3 bases and J lost 3 bases. The CDR3, as DNA: TGTGCCAGCAGCGACTCAGCCGGGACTAGCTGGGGGACAACAGATACGCAGTATTTT. This gives the protein CASSDSAGTSWGTTDTQYF.

This chain joins TRBV7-2 and TRBJ1-6; D uncertain. The CDR3 consists of 12 residues. The V and J ends lost 1 base and 13 bases respectively, with 8 bases between them. Germline CDR1 reads SGHTA; CDR2 reads FQGNSA. CDR3 sequence reads: CASSLVVQPLHF. DNA of the CDR3: TGTGCCAGCAGCTTAGTGGTTCAGCCCCTCCACTTT. Full variable domain (outside the CDR3, taken from reference TRBV7-2 and TRBJ1-6): GAGVSQSPSNKVTEKGKDVELRCDPISGHTALYWYRQSLGQGLEFLIYFQGNSAPDKSGLPSDRFSAERTGGSVSTLTIQRTQQEDSAVYLCASSLVVQPLHFGNGTRLTVT.

A few counts support this clonotype. The chain links TRBV6-2 or TRBV6-3 to TRBJ2-3, with D hard to call. The V gene lost 4 bases and the J gene lost 6 bases, with 14 bases spanning the gap. The germline V gene encodes CDR1 MNHEY and CDR2 SVGEGT. The CDR3 spans 14 residues. This CDR3 is CASSWTDGVDTQYF. CDR3 in DNA: TGTGCCAGCAGTTGGACGGATGGCGTGGATACGCAGTATTTT.

This clonotype has just a few counts. The chain carries TRBV5-1 and TRBJ2-2; D not resolved. Germline assignment: CDR1 SGHRS and CDR2 YFSETQ. Trimming pared 2 bases from V and 0 bases from J, leaving 8 bases between. The CDR3 covers 15 residues. The DNA of the CDR3 is TGCGCCAGCAGCTTAGTCCACTCGAACACCGGGGAGCTGTTTTTT. This sequence encodes CASSLVHSNTGELFF.

The chain links TRBV11-1 to TRBJ2-2; a possible D gene is TRBD2 (7 bases). This CDR3 is built from 18 residues. Germline V gene data show CDR1 as SGHAT and CDR2 as FQDESV (reference sequence). Trimming pared 6 bases from V and 3 bases from J, leaving 23 bases between. The CDR3 nucleotides read TGTGCCAGCAGAAGGATGGTGACGGGGGGCCGAGACACCGGGGAGCTGTTTTTT. Its translation: CASRRMVTGGRDTGELFF.

CDR3 DNA sequence: TGTGCCAGCAGCCAGAAACAGGGGTTCTCCTACGAGCAGTACTTC. It encodes CASSQKQGFSYEQYF. V gene TRBV4-2 combines with J gene TRBJ2-7; TRBD1 matches 7 bases. The V gene's germline CDR1 is LGHNA and CDR2 YNFKEQ. With 3 bases clipped from V and 0 bases from J, the junction kept 5 bases outside the gene matches. This CDR3 is 15 amino acids long.

The rearrangement joins TRBV12-3 or TRBV12-4 to TRBJ2-5, with D maybe TRBD2 (5 bases). The CDR3 spans 15 residues. V was trimmed by 7 bases and J by 0 bases, leaving 15 bases between them. The CDR3 bases are TGTGCCAGCACCTTGGAGGCTACCTACCAAGAGACCCAGTACTTC. Protein product: CASTLEATYQETQYF.

This clonotype was counted between two and nine times. This rearrangement joins TRBV4-3 to TRBJ2-1, with 13 bases lining up with TRBD2. This CDR3 has 18 residues. Germline V CDR1 and CDR2: LGHNA, YSLEER. The trim removed 3 bases at V and 2 bases at J, leaving 7 bases unmatched. CDR3 protein: CASSQLAGTSGAYNEQFF. The CDR3, as DNA: TGCGCCAGCAGCCAGCTGGCCGGGACTAGCGGGGCCTACAATGAGCAGTTCTTC.

This clonotype was counted a few times. The V and J genes are TRBV11-2 and TRBJ1-2; 7 bases match TRBD1. Germline V gives CDR1 SGHAT, CDR2 FQNNGV. There are 16 residues in the CDR3. J lost 8 bases, V lost 0 bases, and 12 bases had no gene match. In DNA form, the CDR3 reads TGTGCCAGCAGCTTAGACCCTATGAAGGGGGCGCAGGGCTACACCTTC. Its protein product is CASSLDPMKGAQGYTF.

The rearrangement uses TRBV12-3 or TRBV12-4 and TRBJ1-4, with D tentatively TRBD1 (5 bases). The CDR3 totals 14 residues. The V end lost 4 bases, the J end lost 4 bases, and 10 bases lay between the germline ends. The DNA for the CDR3 is TGTGCCAGCAGTTCTCAGGGAAATAATGAAAAACTGTTTTTT. Residues: CASSSQGNNEKLFF.